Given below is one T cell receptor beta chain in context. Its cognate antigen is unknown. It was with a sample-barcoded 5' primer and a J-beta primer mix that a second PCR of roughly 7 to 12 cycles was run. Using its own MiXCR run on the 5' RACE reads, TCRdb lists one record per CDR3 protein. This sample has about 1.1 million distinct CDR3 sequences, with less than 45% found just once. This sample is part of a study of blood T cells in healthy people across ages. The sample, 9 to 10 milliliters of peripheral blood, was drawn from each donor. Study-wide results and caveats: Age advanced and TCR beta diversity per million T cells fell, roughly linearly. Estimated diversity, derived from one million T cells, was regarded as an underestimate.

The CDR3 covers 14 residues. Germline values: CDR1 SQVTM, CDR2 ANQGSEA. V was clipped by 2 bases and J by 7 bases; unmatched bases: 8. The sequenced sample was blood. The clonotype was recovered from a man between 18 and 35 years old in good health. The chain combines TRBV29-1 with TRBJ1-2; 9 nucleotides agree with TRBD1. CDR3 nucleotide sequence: TGCAGCGTTGAACCCGGGACAGGGAAATCTGGCTACACCTTC. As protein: CSVEPGTGKSGYTF.